The sample holds one count of the clone carrying this T cell receptor (beta chain). As yet, its antigen is unknown. The sample belongs to a study of T-cell memory formation after mild COVID-19. The study, taken as a whole, reports: While clones contracting from day 15 to 85 were balanced between CD4 and CD8, later expanders leaned CD4+. Among contracting clones, CD4+ were mainly CM/EM and CD8+ enriched in EMRA. Nothing confirmed that second-wave clones peaking on day 37 were specific for SARS-CoV-2.

TCRdb analysed the 5' RACE reads with MiXCR anew, one entry per CDR3 protein. The sample records under 250,000 distinct CDR3 sequences, 27% being singletons. The source material was PBMCs or a T cell subset sorted from them (not recorded which). This clonotype was sampled from an adult woman who had mild COVID-19 (a few samples of this study predate the infection). Cell type and time point are not known.

The CDR3 coding sequence is TGTGCCAGCAGCCACAGGGGCTACACCTTC. As protein: CASSHRGYTF. This chain connects TRBV7-9 to TRBJ1-2; D is perhaps TRBD1 (5 bases). CDR3 length: 10 residues. Looked up from germline, CDR1 is SEHNR and CDR2 is FQNEAQ (reference sequence). V was pared by 5 bases and J by 8 bases, with 6 bases between.